This TCR beta chain was identified during a study of blood T cell repertoires in COVID-19. Looking at the study overall: Spain, Italy and the United States supplied samples that represented acute and convalescent COVID-19.

Generated by immunoSEQ multiplex PCR, the TCRdb table keeps only in-frame clones and is missing some. The sample has about 250,000 clones, roughly 83% seen once. The specimen was peripheral blood. This receptor was taken from a woman of 80 years or more with COVID-19, enrolled during active disease.

CDR3 loop: CASSQSVTGTAARVGYTF. DNA of the CDR3: TGTGCCAGCAGCCAATCTGTTACCGGGACAGCCGCGAGGGTTGGCTACACCTTC. The chain recombines TRBV3-1 (or the pseudogene TRBV3-2) with TRBJ1-2, with 7 bases aligning to TRBD1. The CDR3 contains 18 residues. CDR1 is LGHDT and CDR2 is YNNKEL in the germline V gene (reference sequence). V shed 2 bases and J 7 bases; nucleotides not matched to a gene: 19.